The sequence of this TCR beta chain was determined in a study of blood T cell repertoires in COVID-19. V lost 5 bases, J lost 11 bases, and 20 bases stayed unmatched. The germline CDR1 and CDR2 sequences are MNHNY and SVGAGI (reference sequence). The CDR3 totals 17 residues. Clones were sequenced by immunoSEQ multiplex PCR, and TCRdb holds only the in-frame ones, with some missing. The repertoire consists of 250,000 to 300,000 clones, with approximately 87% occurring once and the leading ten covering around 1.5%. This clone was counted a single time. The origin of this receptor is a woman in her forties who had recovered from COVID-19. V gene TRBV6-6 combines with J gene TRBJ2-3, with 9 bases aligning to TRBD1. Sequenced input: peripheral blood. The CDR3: CASSRLHDRGRGVGQYF. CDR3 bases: TGTGCCAGCAGTCGCCTCCACGACAGGGGGAGGGGGGTTGGGCAGTATTTT.